Each of the 26 T cell receptor beta chains below was sequenced from the same sample in a study of T cell responses to AZD1222 COVID-19 vaccine. This table comes from immunoSEQ multiplex PCR, and its TCRdb copy is limited to in-frame clones, with some not included. The top ten clones hold roughly a quarter of a sample with 190,000 or so clones, around 89% of them seen once. Sequencing was performed on peripheral blood, taken 28 days after the second AZD1222 dose. The receptor source for this set is an adult who received the AZD1222 COVID-19 vaccine.

This chain connects TRBV24-1 to TRBJ2-3, with TRBD1 identical over 7 bases. The V gene end was trimmed by 9 bases and the J gene end by 4 bases; junction bases not matched to a gene: 6. Germline V gene sequence: CDR1 KGHDR, CDR2 SFDVKD. The CDR3 length is 13 residues. The CDR3 region has the DNA TGTGCCACCGGGAAGCAGGGGGCAGATACGCAGTATTTT. Translated, it gives CATGKQGADTQYF.

This chain uses TRBV28 with TRBJ2-1; 14 nucleotides align to TRBD2. The CDR3 sequence is 17 residues long. CDR1 and CDR2 from the germline V gene are MDHEN and SYDVKM. The J segment lost 3 bases and the V segment lost 6 bases, leaving 7 bases of the junction unmatched. The CDR3 protein is CASSFPGTSGSYNEQFF. The CDR3 DNA sequence: TGTGCCAGCAGCTTCCCCGGGACTAGCGGGAGCTACAATGAGCAGTTCTTC.

The chain recombines TRBV5-6 with TRBJ1-4; D is perhaps TRBD1 (5 bases). Trimming took off 7 bases at V and 8 bases at J, with 15 bases between the two ends. Germline-derived CDR1 and CDR2 are SGHDT and YYEEEE. The CDR3 is 13 residues long. Here the CDR3 reads CASAGTNREKLFF. For the CDR3, the DNA is TGTGCCAGCGCCGGAACCAACAGGGAAAAACTGTTTTTT.

The chain couples TRBV2 to TRBJ2-2, with a weak D call TRBD2 (5 bases). Germline V gene sequence: CDR1 SNHLY, CDR2 FYNNEI. Trimming pared 1 base from V and 7 bases from J, leaving 13 bases between. CDR3 length: 15 residues. Here the CDR3 DNA reads TGTGCCAGCAGTGAAGGAGGGTGGAAAGGCGGGGAGCTGTTTTTT. As protein: CASSEGGWKGGELFF.

This rearrangement joins TRBV7-2 to TRBJ2-7, with TRBD1 matching over 9 bases. The CDR3 is 14 amino acids. Germline loops: CDR1 SGHTA, CDR2 FQGNSA. After removal of 4 bases from V and 2 bases from J, the junction contained 3 bases not matched to a gene. The CDR3: CASSSGTGPYEQYF. The CDR3 DNA reads TGTGCCAGCAGCTCCGGGACAGGGCCCTACGAGCAGTACTTC.

In its sample, this clone was seen a few times. The genes are TRBV7-3 and TRBJ1-2; TRBD1 aligns across 9 bases. The CDR3 has 18 amino acids. V lost 0 bases, J lost 3 bases, and 11 bases stayed unmatched. Germline-derived CDR1 and CDR2 are SGHTA and FQGTGA. The CDR3 loop reads CASSLTNSYRGRDYGYTF. The CDR3 region has the DNA TGTGCCAGCAGCTTAACTAATTCATACAGGGGGCGAGACTATGGCTACACCTTC.

J is TRBJ2-7 and V is TRBV19; D ambiguous. Germline V lookup: CDR1 LNHDA, CDR2 SQIVND (reference sequence). The V end was cut by 2 bases, the J end by 6 bases, with 14 bases between. CDR3 length equals 14 residues. CDR3 DNA sequence: TGTGCCAGTAGTATAACCAGTAACCAGGTCGAGCAGTACTTC. Its translation: CASSITSNQVEQYF.

V is TRBV2 and J is TRBJ1-1; D perhaps matches TRBD1 (6 bases). The CDR3 spans 14 residues. Germline CDR1 is SNHLY and CDR2 is FYNNEI. Trimming left V 6 bases short and J 1 base short, with 12 bases between. The CDR3 loop is CASRMTGQNTEAFF. The DNA of the CDR3 is TGTGCCAGCAGAATGACAGGCCAGAACACTGAAGCTTTCTTT.

The chain joins TRBV3-1 (or the pseudogene TRBV3-2) to TRBJ1-1, with 8 bases that match TRBD1. Germline CDR1 reads LGHDT; CDR2 reads YNNKEL (reference sequence). This CDR3 contains 16 residues. V shed 2 bases, J shed 3 bases, and the junction held 8 bases outside the gene matches. The CDR3 is CASSQLTGTGYTEAFF. The CDR3 DNA sequence: TGTGCCAGCAGCCAATTGACCGGGACAGGCTACACTGAAGCTTTCTTT.

This chain joins TRBV27 and TRBJ1-1; D ambiguous. Per the germline V gene, CDR1 is MNHEY and CDR2 is SMNVEV (reference sequence). This CDR3 is 13 amino acids long. With 4 bases removed from V and 0 bases from J, the gap between germline ends came to 6 bases. The chain's CDR3 is CASSSAVNTEAFF. The CDR3 region has the DNA TGTGCCAGCAGTTCTGCGGTGAACACTGAAGCTTTCTTT.

The chain recombines TRBV7-3 with TRBJ1-5; D is unresolved. V was cut by 5 bases and J by 5 bases, with 10 bases left in between. Germline V gene data show CDR1 as SGHTA and CDR2 as FQGTGA. The CDR3 runs 13 residues. The CDR3 nucleotides read TGTGCCAGCAGCCTTTCGATGGATCAGCCCCAGCATTTT. Amino acid sequence: CASSLSMDQPQHF.

This chain uses TRBV6-4 with TRBJ2-3; no clear D gene. Germline V gives CDR1 MRHNA, CDR2 SNTAGT. The V end lost 5 bases, the J end lost 6 bases, and 12 bases lay between the germline ends. This CDR3 has 13 amino acids. The CDR3 region is CASSPEIMDTQYF. The CDR3 DNA follows: TGTGCCAGCAGTCCCGAGATCATGGATACGCAGTATTTT.

The CDR3 DNA reads TGTGCCAGCAGCCCGGGGAAGGAGCAGTACTTC. The encoded protein is CASSPGKEQYF. The chain combines TRBV3-1 (or the pseudogene TRBV3-2) with TRBJ2-7, with D maybe TRBD2 (5 bases). There are 11 residues in the CDR3. V was cut by 4 bases and J by 7 bases, with 8 bases left in between. CDR1 is LGHDT and CDR2 is YNNKEL in the germline V gene (reference sequence).

The V call is TRBV2, the J call TRBJ2-7, with TRBD2 matching 8 bases. V gave up 4 bases and J gave up 0 bases; unmatched junction bases: 2. The germline V gene has CDR1 SNHLY and CDR2 FYNNEI. The CDR3 loop spans 14 amino acids. The CDR3 reads CASSATSASYEQYF. The DNA of the CDR3 is TGTGCCAGCAGTGCGACTAGCGCCTCCTACGAGCAGTACTTC. The whole variable domain, remainder taken from reference TRBV2 and TRBJ2-7, is EPEVTQTPSHQVTQMGQEVILRCVPISNHLYFYWYRQILGQKVEFLVSFYNNEISEKSEIFDDQFSVERPDGSNFTLKIRSTKLEDSAMYFCASSATSASYEQYFGPGTRLTVT.

This chain joins TRBV5-6 and TRBJ1-3, with a weak D call TRBD1 (6 bases). CDR3 length: 15 amino acids. The ends were cut back, 0 bases at V and 2 bases at J, with 9 bases in the middle. From germline, CDR1 is SGHDT and CDR2 YYEEEE. The CDR3 DNA follows: TGTGCCAGCAGCTTGGACAGGGCAGCTGGAAACACCATATATTTT. This sequence encodes CASSLDRAAGNTIYF.

This clone was recorded once. The chain carries TRBV2 and TRBJ2-7; D unclear. Deletions cut 6 bases from V and 2 bases from J, with 11 bases between. The CDR3 is 13 amino acids. Germline CDR1 SNHLY, CDR2 FYNNEI. The DNA of the CDR3 is TGTGCCAGCAGCCCCGAAGAAGCCTACGAGCAGTACTTC. Translating gives CASSPEEAYEQYF.

The chain has TRBV19 and TRBJ1-5, with D maybe TRBD1 (5 bases). Trimming removed 4 bases from V and 2 bases from J, with 9 bases in between. Looked up from germline, CDR1 is LNHDA and CDR2 is SQIVND (reference sequence). CDR3 length equals 14 residues. This CDR3 reads CASSTGRGNQPQHF. The CDR3 DNA is TGTGCCAGTAGTACAGGGAGGGGCAATCAGCCCCAGCATTTT.

The CDR3 region has the DNA TGTGCCAGCAGCTTAGGTCCGGGACAGGGAGGTTCCGGCTACACCTTC. This gives the protein CASSLGPGQGGSGYTF. J is TRBJ1-2 and V is TRBV7-3, with 9 bases aligning to TRBD1. Germline assignment: CDR1 SGHTA and CDR2 FQGTGA. The CDR3 is made up of 16 amino acids. V lost 2 bases, J lost 8 bases, and 12 bases stayed unmatched.

The CDR3 protein is CASSIGQGRNIKYGYTF. CDR3 sequence (DNA): TGTGCCAGCAGCATAGGACAGGGGCGGAATATCAAGTATGGCTACACCTTC. The J gene is TRBJ1-2, the V gene TRBV7-9; 9 nucleotides line up with TRBD1. V lost 5 bases to trimming and J lost 5 bases; unmatched junction nucleotides: 15. The CDR3 totals 17 residues. Germline CDR1 SEHNR, CDR2 FQNEAQ (reference sequence).

The chain's CDR3 is CASSSDSFNEQFF. CDR3 in DNA: TGTGCCAGCAGTTCGGACAGCTTTAATGAGCAGTTCTTC. The J gene is TRBJ2-1, the V gene TRBV12-3 or TRBV12-4; the D gene is possibly TRBD1 (6 bases). Trimming took off 4 bases at V and 7 bases at J, with 11 bases between the two ends. This CDR3 is 13 amino acids long.

This clone has just one count. CDR3 in DNA: TGTGCCAGCAGTTACGACGGTAGCACAGATACGCAGTATTTT. It translates to CASSYDGSTDTQYF. The rearrangement joins TRBV6-6 to TRBJ2-3; no definite D call. The CDR3 length is 14 residues. Trimming pared 2 bases from V and 0 bases from J, leaving 6 bases between. Per the germline V gene, CDR1 is MNHNY and CDR2 is SVGAGI (reference sequence).

CDR3 bases: TGTGCCAGCAGTGAAGACGGGGGGTGGGAGACCCAGTACTTC. Translation: CASSEDGGWETQYF. The rearrangement links TRBV2 to TRBJ2-5; 7 bases map to TRBD2. Germline loops: CDR1 SNHLY, CDR2 FYNNEI. Trimming at V came to 1 base and at J to 5 bases, leaving 4 bases not matched to a gene. CDR3 length equals 14 residues.

V gene TRBV3-1 (or the pseudogene TRBV3-2) combines with J gene TRBJ2-5; D might be TRBD2 (6 bases). Looked up from germline, CDR1 is LGHDT and CDR2 is YNNKEL (reference sequence). CDR3 length equals 17 residues. The ends were cut back, 0 bases at V and 4 bases at J, with 18 bases in the middle. CDR3 bases: TGTGCCAGCAGCCAAGATGTCAGCCGGGAGCCGAGAGAGACCCAGTACTTC. Protein sequence: CASSQDVSREPRETQYF.

The chain links TRBV6-5 to TRBJ2-1; 11 nucleotides match TRBD2. V was pared by 7 bases and J by 7 bases, with 9 bases of the junction left unmatched. CDR1 MNHEY and CDR2 SVGAGI come from the germline V gene. This CDR3 has 15 amino acids. The CDR3 DNA follows: TGTGCCAGCACACATCTAGCGGGAGGAGCTAATGAGCAGTTCTTC. Amino acids: CASTHLAGGANEQFF.

V is TRBV19 and J is TRBJ2-1; 8 bases are shared with TRBD2. The trim removed 6 bases at V and 3 bases at J, leaving 7 bases unmatched. CDR1 and CDR2 from the germline V gene are LNHDA and SQIVND (reference sequence). This CDR3 spans 15 amino acids. Here the CDR3 reads CASRGTSGDYNEQFF. CDR3 DNA: TGTGCCAGTAGGGGGACTAGTGGCGACTACAATGAGCAGTTCTTC.

The gene calls are TRBV27 and TRBJ2-1; D is tentatively TRBD1 or TRBD2 (5 bases each). Germline V gene lookup returns CDR1 MNHEY and CDR2 SMNVEV (reference sequence). The CDR3 has 15 amino acids. V was cut by 6 bases and J by 6 bases, with 18 bases left in between. The CDR3 here is CASRPLLGDANEQFF. The CDR3 nucleotides are TGTGCCAGCAGACCCCTCCTTGGGGACGCCAATGAGCAGTTCTTC.